Presented here are 11 T cell receptor beta chains from one specimen sequenced in a study of shared clonotypes between healthy human individuals. Some clones are missing from TCRdb's copy, which holds only in-frame ones; the method was immunoSEQ multiplex PCR. The profile shows under 750,000 clones, 55% to 75% of them singletons. The specimen was memory CD4+ T cells sorted from blood. The subset is: CD45RA-negative fraction. These TCRs come from a woman between 25 and 40 years old in good health.

The chain is built from TRBV11-3 and TRBJ2-5; TRBD1 is a possible D gene (5 bases). V gave up 6 bases and J gave up 7 bases, with 15 bases separating them. CDR1 and CDR2 (germline): SGHNT, YENEEA. The CDR3 runs to 13 residues. The CDR3 loop reads CASSSQGEGTQYF. CDR3 coding DNA: TGTGCCAGCAGTTCCCAGGGTGAAGGGACCCAGTACTTC.

The chain has TRBV11-3 and TRBJ2-2; D perhaps matches TRBD1 (5 bases). Germline V gene lookup returns CDR1 SGHNT and CDR2 YENEEA. Trimming pared 6 bases from V and 0 bases from J, leaving 14 bases between. The CDR3 consists of 16 residues. The CDR3 nucleotides are TGTGCCAGCAGTCGGGCGTGGGGCGCGAACACCGGGGAGCTGTTTTTT. Translating gives CASSRAWGANTGELFF.

This clone was detected only once. The V and J genes are TRBV27 and TRBJ1-2; D may be TRBD1 (5 bases). Trimming pared 7 bases from V and 8 bases from J, leaving 17 bases between. Germline V gene sequence: CDR1 MNHEY, CDR2 SMNVEV (reference sequence). The CDR3 is 13 amino acids. This chain's CDR3 is CASMGRERWGYTF. CDR3 DNA: TGTGCCAGCATGGGCAGGGAACGGTGGGGCTACACCTTC.

The chain couples TRBV11-2 to TRBJ2-4; 7 bases line up with TRBD2. Germline V lookup: CDR1 SGHAT, CDR2 FQNNGV. V lost 5 bases, J lost 0 bases, and 10 bases stayed unmatched. CDR3 size: 17 residues. The CDR3 bases are TGTGCCAGCAGCCCCCGGGGGGAGGGCCTAGCCAAAAACATTCAGTACTTC. It codes for CASSPRGEGLAKNIQYF. Based on the CDR3 plus reference TRBV11-2 and TRBJ2-4, the full variable domain is EAGVAQSPRYKIIEKRQSVAFWCNPISGHATLYWYQQILGQGPKLLIQFQNNGVVDDSQLPKDRFSAERLKGVDSTLKIQPAKLEDSAVYLCASSPRGEGLAKNIQYFGAGTRLSVL.

The chain carries TRBV6-8 and TRBJ2-7, with a possible D match to TRBD1 (6 bases). Germline CDR1 is MNHGY and CDR2 is SAAAGT. The CDR3 totals 19 residues. V was cut by 0 bases and J by 2 bases, with 23 bases left in between. CDR3: CASSYSSGEQVRGTYEQYF. CDR3 nucleotide sequence: TGTGCCAGCAGTTACTCGTCCGGTGAACAAGTCAGGGGAACCTACGAGCAGTACTTC.

The rearrangement joins TRBV30 to TRBJ2-5, with D unresolved. The J call could be wrong; TRBJ2-7 is a better fit for the DNA end. CDR3 size: 12 residues. Germline V gives CDR1 GTSNPN, CDR2 SVGIG (reference sequence). CDR3 in DNA: TGTGCCTGGACAGGCGGCCCTGGCGAGCAGTACTTC. Translated, it gives CAWTGGPGEQYF.

This rearrangement joins TRBV27 to TRBJ1-5; the D gene is possibly TRBD1 (5 bases). Trimming removed 3 bases at V and 6 bases at J, with 9 bases between. There are 13 residues in the CDR3. Germline CDR1 is MNHEY and CDR2 is SMNVEV (reference sequence). Here the CDR3 reads CASSFGAAQPQHF. The CDR3 DNA reads TGTGCCAGCAGTTTCGGGGCGGCTCAGCCCCAGCATTTT.

The chain employs TRBV18 and TRBJ2-7, with a possible D match to TRBD1 (5 bases). Germline CDR1 KGHSH, CDR2 LQKENI. CDR3 size: 14 residues. Trimming shortened V by 6 bases and J by 5 bases, and 17 bases separated the two germline ends. For the CDR3, the DNA is TGTGCCAGCTCCAGGACATGGGGTCAGGACGAGCAGTACTTC. Translated: CASSRTWGQDEQYF.

The CDR3 bases are TGTGCCAGTAGTATTAGAGCGGGACGCGCCTACAATGAGCAGTTCTTC. It codes for CASSIRAGRAYNEQFF. This sequence joins TRBV19 and TRBJ2-1; 7 bases match TRBD2. V lost 3 bases to trimming and J lost 2 bases; unmatched junction nucleotides: 7. The CDR3 runs 16 residues. Germline V lookup: CDR1 LNHDA, CDR2 SQIVND (reference sequence).

This clone came up once. This sequence joins TRBV9 and TRBJ2-7, with TRBD1 matching 7 bases. Germline CDR1 SGDLS, CDR2 YYNGEE. After removal of 0 bases from V and 2 bases from J, the junction contained 5 bases not matched to a gene. The CDR3 loop spans 15 amino acids. The CDR3: CASSVGVTGTYEQYF. In nucleotides, the CDR3 is TGTGCCAGCAGCGTAGGGGTGACAGGGACCTACGAGCAGTACTTC.

This clone was recorded only once. CDR3 bases: TGTGCCAGCAGTTCCCCCTCGACTAGCGGAGTCTCCTACAATGAGCAGTTCTTC. Residues: CASSSPSTSGVSYNEQFF. This chain joins TRBV28 and TRBJ2-1, with 9 bases that match TRBD2. With V trimmed by 4 bases and J by 0 bases, 10 bases remained unmatched. Germline CDR1 is MDHEN and CDR2 is SYDVKM. The CDR3 is 18 amino acids.